Listed here are 8 T cell receptor beta chains from one sample, sequenced in a study of T cell repertoires in cytomegalovirus infection. TCRdb reprocessed the reads with MiXCR, giving one entry per CDR3 protein. The table includes around 140,000 distinct CDR3 sequences, 25% to 35% detected once. These receptors have no known antigen. The sample in question was CD8+ T cells from cultured PBMCs, obtained from culture after CMV antigen stimulation. These receptors were collected from a human donor in good health (CMV status not recorded). Some clones in this sample may be carry-over from other donors' samples.

The J gene is TRBJ2-1, the V gene TRBV11-1; 8 bases map to TRBD2. Germline CDR1 SGHAT, CDR2 FQDESV (reference sequence). The CDR3 is 15 residues long. The V and J ends lost 4 bases and 6 bases, in that order; junction bases with no gene match: 8. For the CDR3, the DNA is TGTGCCAGCAGCTGGATGGTAGCGGGGACCAATGAGCAGTTCTTC. It encodes CASSWMVAGTNEQFF.

The chain joins TRBV2 to TRBJ1-2; 9 nucleotides line up with TRBD1. J was trimmed by 7 bases and V by 6 bases; bases with no gene match: 3. The germline V gene has CDR1 SNHLY and CDR2 FYNNEI. CDR3 length: 12 amino acids. DNA for the CDR3: TGTGCCAGCAGAGGGACAGGGTTTGGCTACACCTTC. It translates to CASRGTGFGYTF.

The CDR3 reads CASSGTNYQPQHF. The CDR3, as DNA: TGTGCCAGCAGTGGGACGAATTATCAGCCCCAGCATTTT. The chain employs TRBV6-1 and TRBJ1-5; D is ambiguous. The V gene lost 4 bases and the J gene lost 5 bases, with 9 bases spanning the gap. Germline-derived CDR1 and CDR2 are MNHNS and SASEGT. The CDR3 spans 13 residues.

The chain is built from TRBV29-1 and TRBJ2-3, with D possibly being TRBD2 (7 bases). From germline, CDR1 is SQVTM and CDR2 ANQGSEA. The CDR3 spans 15 residues. Trimming took off 7 bases at V and 0 bases at J, with 17 bases between the two ends. CDR3 nucleotide sequence: TGCAGCGAGTATGGGGGGGCCATTAGCACAGATACGCAGTATTTT. Protein product: CSEYGGAISTDTQYF.

This clonotype was detected only a few times. The V gene is TRBV28, the J gene TRBJ2-2; D unresolved. The CDR3 loop spans 14 amino acids. The V gene's germline CDR1 is MDHEN and CDR2 SYDVKM. Between the trimmed V and J ends, which lost 3 bases and 4 bases, there was a span of 9 bases. The CDR3 spells CASSFRVFTGELFF. The CDR3 DNA is TGTGCCAGCAGTTTTCGCGTGTTCACCGGGGAGCTGTTTTTT.

The sample holds many counts of this clonotype. The chain links TRBV7-3 to TRBJ1-5; possible D gene TRBD1, 5 bases. This CDR3 is 16 amino acids long. V was trimmed by 10 bases and J by 0 bases, leaving 19 bases between them. Germline values: CDR1 SGHTA, CDR2 FQGTGA. CDR3 nucleotides: TGTGCCAAACAGACGGTAGACAGCTATAGCAATCAGCCCCAGCATTTT. Translating gives CAKQTVDSYSNQPQHF.

Points on this clonotype: A much more abundant neighbour one base away suggests this may be a read error. The chain uses TRBV6-1 and TRBJ1-4; D is unclear. Germline CDR1 reads MNHNS; CDR2 reads SASEGT. The CDR3 is made up of 17 amino acids. The CDR3 protein is CASSEARSGRTNEKLYF. In DNA, the CDR3 is TGTGCCAGCAGTGAAGCAAGGTCGGGGAGGACTAATGAAAAACTGTATTTT.

This clonotype showed up just a few times. The chain has TRBV7-3 and TRBJ2-7; no reliable D call. V was clipped by 4 bases and J by 5 bases, with 6 bases between them. The CDR3 runs to 11 residues. Germline V gene sequence: CDR1 SGHTA, CDR2 FQGTGA. The DNA of the CDR3 is TGTGCCAGCAGCTACACCCACGAGCAGTACTTC. It codes for CASSYTHEQYF.